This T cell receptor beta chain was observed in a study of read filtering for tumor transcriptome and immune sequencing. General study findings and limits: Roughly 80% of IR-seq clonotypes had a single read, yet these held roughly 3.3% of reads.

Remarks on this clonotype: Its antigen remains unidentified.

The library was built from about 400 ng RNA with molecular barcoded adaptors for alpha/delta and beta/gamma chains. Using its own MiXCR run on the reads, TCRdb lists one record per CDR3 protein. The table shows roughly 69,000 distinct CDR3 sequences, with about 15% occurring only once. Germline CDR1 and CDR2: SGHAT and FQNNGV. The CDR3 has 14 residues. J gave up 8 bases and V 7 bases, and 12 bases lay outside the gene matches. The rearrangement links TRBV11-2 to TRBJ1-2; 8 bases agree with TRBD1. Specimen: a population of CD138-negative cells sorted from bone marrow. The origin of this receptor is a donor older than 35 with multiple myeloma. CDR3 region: CASTDIQGTGGYTF. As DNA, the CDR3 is TGTGCCAGCACCGATATACAGGGGACAGGCGGCTACACCTTC.